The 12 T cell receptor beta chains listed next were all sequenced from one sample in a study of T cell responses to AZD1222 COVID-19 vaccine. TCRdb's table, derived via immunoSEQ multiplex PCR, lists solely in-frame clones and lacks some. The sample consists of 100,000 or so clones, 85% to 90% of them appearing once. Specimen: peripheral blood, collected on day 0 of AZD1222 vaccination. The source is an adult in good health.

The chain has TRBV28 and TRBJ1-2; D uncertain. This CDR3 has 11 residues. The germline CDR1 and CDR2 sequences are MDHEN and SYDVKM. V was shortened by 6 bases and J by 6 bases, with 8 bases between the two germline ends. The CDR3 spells CASSSLHGYTF. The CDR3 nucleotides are TGTGCCAGCAGCTCCCTTCATGGCTACACCTTC.

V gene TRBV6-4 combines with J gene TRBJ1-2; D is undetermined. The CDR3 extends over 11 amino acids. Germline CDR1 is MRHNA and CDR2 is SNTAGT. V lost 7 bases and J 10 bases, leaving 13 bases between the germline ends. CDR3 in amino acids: CASIGRCDYTF. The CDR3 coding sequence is TGTGCCAGCATAGGGCGGTGCGACTACACCTTC.

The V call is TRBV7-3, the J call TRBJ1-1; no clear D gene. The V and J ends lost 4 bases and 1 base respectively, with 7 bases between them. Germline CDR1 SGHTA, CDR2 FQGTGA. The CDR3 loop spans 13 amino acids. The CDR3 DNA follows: TGTGCCAGCAGCTATTCTGGGAACACTGAAGCTTTCTTT. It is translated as CASSYSGNTEAFF.

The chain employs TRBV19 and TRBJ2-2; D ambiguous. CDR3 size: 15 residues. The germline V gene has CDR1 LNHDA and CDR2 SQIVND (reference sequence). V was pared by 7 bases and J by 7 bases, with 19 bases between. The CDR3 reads CASIPTLPNGGELFF. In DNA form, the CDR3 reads TGTGCCAGTATCCCGACTCTACCCAATGGCGGGGAGCTGTTTTTT. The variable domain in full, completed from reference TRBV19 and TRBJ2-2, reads DGGITQSPKYLFRKEGQNVTLSCEQNLNHDAMYWYRQDPGQGLRLIYYSQIVNDFQKGDIAEGYSVSREKKESFPLTVTSAQKNPTAFYLCASIPTLPNGGELFFGEGSRLTVL.

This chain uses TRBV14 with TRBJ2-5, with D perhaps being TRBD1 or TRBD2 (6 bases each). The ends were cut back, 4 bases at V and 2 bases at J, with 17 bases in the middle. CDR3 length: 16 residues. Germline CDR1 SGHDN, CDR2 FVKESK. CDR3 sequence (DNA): TGTGCCAGCAGCCCGCCGACGGGGGCGAGACAAGAGACCCAGTACTTC. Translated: CASSPPTGARQETQYF.

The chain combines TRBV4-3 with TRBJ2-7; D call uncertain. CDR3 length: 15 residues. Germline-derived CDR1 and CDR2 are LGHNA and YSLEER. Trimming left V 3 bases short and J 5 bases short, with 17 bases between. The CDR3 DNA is TGCGCCAGCAGCCAGGAATTAGGTGCCGTGGACGAGCAGTACTTC. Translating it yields CASSQELGAVDEQYF.

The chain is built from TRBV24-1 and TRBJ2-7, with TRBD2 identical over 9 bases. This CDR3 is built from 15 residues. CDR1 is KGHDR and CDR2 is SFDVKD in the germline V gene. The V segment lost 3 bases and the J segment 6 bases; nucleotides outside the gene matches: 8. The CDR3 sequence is CATSDTRGLAGEQYF. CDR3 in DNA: TGTGCCACCAGTGATACCCGGGGACTAGCAGGCGAGCAGTACTTC.

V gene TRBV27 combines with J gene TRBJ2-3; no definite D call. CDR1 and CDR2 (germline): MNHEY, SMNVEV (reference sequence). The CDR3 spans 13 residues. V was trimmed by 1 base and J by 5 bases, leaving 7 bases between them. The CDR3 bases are TGTGCCAGCAGTTTATTGTTTGGAGATACGCAGTATTTT. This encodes CASSLLFGDTQYF.

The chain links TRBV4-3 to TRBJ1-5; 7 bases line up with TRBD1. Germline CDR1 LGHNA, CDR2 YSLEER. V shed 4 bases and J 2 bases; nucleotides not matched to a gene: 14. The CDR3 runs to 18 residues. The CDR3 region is CASSPTRSTGKGNQPQHF. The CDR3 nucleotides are TGCGCCAGCAGCCCAACCCGGTCGACAGGGAAGGGCAATCAGCCCCAGCATTTT.

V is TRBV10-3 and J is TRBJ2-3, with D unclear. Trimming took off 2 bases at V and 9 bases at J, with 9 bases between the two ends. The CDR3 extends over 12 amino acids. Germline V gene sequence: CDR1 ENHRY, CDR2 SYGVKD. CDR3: CAISEPEETQYF. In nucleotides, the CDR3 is TGTGCCATCAGTGAGCCCGAAGAGACGCAGTATTTT.

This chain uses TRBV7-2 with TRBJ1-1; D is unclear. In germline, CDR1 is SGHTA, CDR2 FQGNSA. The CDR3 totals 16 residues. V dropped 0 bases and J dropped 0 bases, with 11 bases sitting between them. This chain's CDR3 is CASSLAGGRLNTEAFF. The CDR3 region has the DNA TGTGCCAGCAGCTTAGCGGGAGGACGGTTGAACACTGAAGCTTTCTTT.

Written as DNA, the CDR3 is TGTGCCAGCAGTTACCGGGACTCCCTCTACGAGCAGTACTTC. It codes for CASSYRDSLYEQYF. This chain uses TRBV6-5 with TRBJ2-7, with D possibly matching TRBD2 (6 bases). The germline V gene encodes CDR1 MNHEY and CDR2 SVGAGI. The CDR3 is 14 residues long. The V end lost 2 bases, the J end lost 3 bases, and 11 bases lay between the germline ends.